This TCR beta chain was identified in a study of CD8+CD57+ T cells in acquired aplastic anemia. About the study: Sorted CD4+ and CD8+ cells yielded about 2.9 ug of DNA on average. Study-wide findings and caveats: With respect to CD8+ Simpson's diversity, patients and controls did not differ significantly. The study identified twenty-nine CD8+ CDR3 sequences shared by patients and controls.

CDR3 length equals 13 residues. V lost 6 bases, J lost 7 bases, and 10 bases lay in between. Looked up from germline, CDR1 is LNHNV and CDR2 is YYDKDF (reference sequence). Genomic DNA served as template for TCR beta VDJ and CDR3 profiling. TCRdb recomputed calls from the reads with MiXCR, one row per CDR3 protein. The sample lists 250,000 to 350,000 distinct CDR3 sequences; about three fifths were seen once. This clonotype has only a few counts. Antigen unknown. Sequenced patients had shown CD8+CD57+ cell expansion by flow cytometry. A severe acquired aplastic anemia diagnosis applied to all patients. The chain combines TRBV15 with TRBJ1-6; D remains ambiguous. Material for sequencing was sorted CD4+, CD8+, or CD8+CD57+ T cells (not recorded which) from PBMCs. The sequence was collected from a human donor with aplastic anemia. Here the CDR3 reads CATRTGANSPLHF. Here the CDR3 DNA reads TGTGCCACCAGGACGGGAGCAAATTCACCCCTCCACTTT.